A single sample is the source of the 10 T cell receptor beta chains below, sequenced in a study of CD8 T cells in Susac syndrome. It was with random hexamers that 0.5 to 1 ug RNA was reverse transcribed. MiXCR, run by TCRdb on the immunoSEQ multiplex PCR reads, gives a single entry per CDR3 protein. Here the sample spans roughly 120,000 distinct CDR3 sequences, around 94% being singletons. Sequenced sample: CD4+ T cells from PBMCs. These receptors came from a human donor in good health.

V and J are TRBV27 and TRBJ1-4, with D possibly being TRBD1 (5 bases). Germline lookup yields CDR1 MNHEY and CDR2 SMNVEV (reference sequence). The CDR3 loop spans 16 amino acids. The V end lost 5 bases, the J end lost 0 bases, and 13 bases lay between the germline ends. CDR3 sequence (DNA): TGTGCCAGCAGTCCCAGACAGTTCCCAACTAATGAAAAACTGTTTTTT. Residues: CASSPRQFPTNEKLFF.

This clonotype has just one count. This rearrangement joins TRBV18 to TRBJ2-7, with D tentatively TRBD1 (5 bases). CDR3 length: 12 residues. Germline lookup yields CDR1 KGHSH and CDR2 LQKENI. V lost 3 bases and J 2 bases, leaving 5 bases between the germline ends. This CDR3 is CASSPTAYEQYF. In DNA form, the CDR3 reads TGTGCCAGCTCACCGACAGCCTACGAGCAGTACTTC.

This rearrangement joins TRBV5-1 to TRBJ1-1; 8 nucleotides match TRBD1. The J segment lost 5 bases and the V segment lost 0 bases, leaving 6 bases of the junction unmatched. The CDR3 contains 15 residues. Looked up from germline, CDR1 is SGHRS and CDR2 is YFSETQ. The chain's CDR3 is CASSLEGQGETEAFF. The CDR3 coding sequence is TGCGCCAGCAGCTTGGAAGGACAGGGAGAAACTGAAGCTTTCTTT.

The rearrangement uses TRBV25-1 and TRBJ1-3; D unclear. This CDR3 spans 15 amino acids. The germline gives CDR1 MGHDK, CDR2 SYGVNS. The V end lost 6 bases, the J end lost 4 bases, and 16 bases lay between the germline ends. CDR3 region: CASRPSGLRGNTIYF. In DNA form, the CDR3 reads TGTGCCAGCAGACCCTCAGGTTTACGCGGAAACACCATATATTTT.

The rearrangement joins TRBV19 to TRBJ1-5; D is ambiguous. Trimming removed 3 bases at V and 7 bases at J, with 13 bases between. The CDR3 sequence is 14 residues long. From germline, CDR1 is LNHDA and CDR2 SQIVND (reference sequence). The chain's CDR3 is CASSIRLEGQPQHF. In nucleotides, the CDR3 is TGTGCCAGTAGTATCCGACTGGAAGGCCAGCCCCAGCATTTT. The complete variable domain, with remaining parts taken from reference TRBV19 and TRBJ1-5, reads DGGITQSPKYLFRKEGQNVTLSCEQNLNHDAMYWYRQDPGQGLRLIYYSQIVNDFQKGDIAEGYSVSREKKESFPLTVTSAQKNPTAFYLCASSIRLEGQPQHFGDGTRLSIL.

The rearrangement uses TRBV29-1 and TRBJ1-1; weak D call: TRBD1 (5 bases). Trimming removed 7 bases at V and 5 bases at J, with 14 bases between. CDR1 and CDR2 from the germline V gene are SQVTM and ANQGSEA. The CDR3 is made up of 12 amino acids. CDR3: CSETAGGTEAFF. The CDR3 region has the DNA TGCAGCGAGACAGCGGGGGGGACTGAAGCTTTCTTT.

The chain employs TRBV7-9 and TRBJ1-1; D is uncertain. The CDR3 contains 14 residues. Germline CDR1 and CDR2: SEHNR and FQNEAQ (reference sequence). With 2 bases removed from V and 6 bases from J, the gap between germline ends came to 13 bases. The chain's CDR3 is CASSLSQVWAEAFF. The CDR3, as DNA: TGTGCCAGCAGCTTATCCCAGGTCTGGGCTGAAGCTTTCTTT.

This clonotype appeared a single time. The V and J genes are TRBV7-2 and TRBJ2-2; D is undetermined. Germline loops: CDR1 SGHTA, CDR2 FQGNSA. V lost 4 bases to trimming and J lost 7 bases, with 10 bases between them. The CDR3 covers 13 residues. CDR3 residues: CASSYHHGGELFF. The CDR3, as DNA: TGTGCCAGCAGCTACCATCACGGCGGGGAGCTGTTTTTT.

This chain uses TRBV29-1 with TRBJ2-5; D uncertain. The length of the CDR3 is 12 residues. CDR1 SQVTM and CDR2 ANQGSEA come from the germline V gene. With 1 base removed from V and 3 bases from J, the gap between germline ends came to 6 bases. The CDR3 sequence is CSVEGGEETQYF. CDR3 DNA sequence: TGCAGCGTTGAAGGTGGAGAAGAGACCCAGTACTTC.

The V gene is TRBV20-1, the J gene TRBJ2-1; 9 bases map to TRBD2. Germline trimming cut 2 bases from V and 6 bases from J; bases unmatched to any gene: 5. The CDR3 totals 14 residues. The germline V gene encodes CDR1 DFQATT and CDR2 SNEGSKA (reference sequence). The CDR3 is CSARQASGINEQFF. The CDR3 DNA sequence: TGCAGTGCTAGACAGGCTAGCGGGATCAATGAGCAGTTCTTC.